The 27 T cell receptor beta chains presented below share a single source sample, sequenced in a study of blood T cell repertoires in COVID-19. The data were produced by immunoSEQ multiplex PCR, yet TCRdb's version contains in-frame clones alone and is incomplete. The table lists around 170,000 clones, roughly four fifths of them singletons, with roughly 6.1% in the top ten. The sample consisted of peripheral blood. The receptors were sampled from a woman between 40 and 50 years old with acute or convalescent COVID-19.

The sample holds one count of this clone. The chain has TRBV7-9 and TRBJ1-4, with D unresolved. V dropped 5 bases and J dropped 6 bases, with 16 bases sitting between them. The CDR3 has 15 amino acids. CDR1 and CDR2 from the germline V gene are SEHNR and FQNEAQ (reference sequence). DNA of the CDR3: TGTGCCAGCAGCCTTGGAGGAGGGCGGGATGAAAAACTGTTTTTT. Its translation is CASSLGGGRDEKLFF. Full variable domain (missing parts from reference TRBV7-9 and TRBJ1-4): DTGVSQNPRHKITKRGQNVTFRCDPISEHNRLYWYRQTLGQGPEFLTYFQNEAQLEKSRLLSDRFSAERPKGSFSTLEIQRTEQGDSAMYLCASSLGGGRDEKLFFGSGTQLSVL.

V is TRBV10-3 and J is TRBJ1-6; 8 bases agree with TRBD1. Germline values: CDR1 ENHRY, CDR2 SYGVKD. With 6 bases clipped from V and 10 bases from J, the junction kept 11 bases outside the gene matches. The CDR3 covers 15 residues. In DNA form, the CDR3 reads TGTGCCATCAGAGGTACCGGGACAGGAGGATCACCCCTCCACTTT. It translates to CAIRGTGTGGSPLHF.

The chain combines TRBV27 with TRBJ1-1; D possibly corresponds to TRBD1 (5 bases). The germline CDR1 and CDR2 sequences are MNHEY and SMNVEV (reference sequence). The CDR3 is made up of 14 amino acids. Trimming cost V 7 bases and J 4 bases, with 16 bases left between them. CDR3 nucleotide sequence: TGTGCCAGCAACCCCCACAGCGGGGGCACTGAAGCTTTCTTT. This encodes CASNPHSGGTEAFF.

The chain has TRBV6-2 or TRBV6-3 and TRBJ1-1; tentatively, D is TRBD1 (6 bases). V was pared by 6 bases and J by 8 bases, with 10 bases between. Germline V gene sequence: CDR1 MNHEY, CDR2 SVGEGT. The CDR3 totals 11 residues. The CDR3 reads CASSSGQEAFF. CDR3 nucleotide sequence: TGTGCCAGCAGCTCCGGACAGGAAGCTTTCTTT.

This clone was found a few times. The J gene is TRBJ1-5, the V gene TRBV5-1; D perhaps matches TRBD1 (5 bases). This CDR3 has 15 residues. Trimming left V 0 bases short and J 0 bases short, with 7 bases between. The germline CDR1 and CDR2 sequences are SGHRS and YFSETQ. CDR3 nucleotide sequence: TGCGCCAGCAGCTTGGGACAGAATAGCAATCAGCCCCAGCATTTT. Protein product: CASSLGQNSNQPQHF.

The chain recombines TRBV24-1 with TRBJ2-3, with TRBD2 matching over 7 bases. Trimming at V came to 9 bases and at J to 0 bases, leaving 8 bases not matched to a gene. CDR3 size: 15 residues. Germline lookup yields CDR1 KGHDR and CDR2 SFDVKD. CDR3 protein: CATGGSGESTDTQYF. The CDR3 bases are TGTGCCACCGGGGGAAGCGGGGAGAGCACAGATACGCAGTATTTT.

This chain connects TRBV5-1 to TRBJ1-1; D remains unclear. The CDR3 is 14 residues long. With 4 bases removed from V and 0 bases from J, the gap between germline ends came to 10 bases. Germline loops: CDR1 SGHRS, CDR2 YFSETQ. This CDR3 is CASSHVGVNTEAFF. For the CDR3, the DNA is TGCGCCAGCAGCCATGTGGGCGTGAACACTGAAGCTTTCTTT.

This clone was recorded only once. The rearrangement links TRBV6-5 to TRBJ2-1, with 12 bases lining up with TRBD2. V lost 5 bases, J lost 6 bases, and 5 bases stayed unmatched. Germline values: CDR1 MNHEY, CDR2 SVGAGI. This CDR3 has 15 residues. DNA for the CDR3: TGTGCCAGCAGTCAACTAGCGGGGGGTCGCAATGAGCAGTTCTTC. Translation: CASSQLAGGRNEQFF.

The CDR3 nucleotides are TGTGCCAGCAGTTTTGTCGGGGCAACTAATGAAAAACTGTTTTTT. Its translation is CASSFVGATNEKLFF. This chain connects TRBV28 to TRBJ1-4, with D uncertain. V lost 3 bases and J lost 0, with 8 bases in between. The germline V gene has CDR1 MDHEN and CDR2 SYDVKM. CDR3 length equals 15 residues.

The rearrangement joins TRBV5-4 to TRBJ2-2, with 7 bases matching TRBD2. V shed 3 bases, J shed 7 bases, and the junction held 12 bases outside the gene matches. Germline CDR1 SGHNT, CDR2 YYREEE (reference sequence). The CDR3 has 16 residues. The CDR3 DNA follows: TGTGCCAGCAGCTCCGATGCGGGAGTAGGTATCGGGGAGCTGTTTTTT. Residues: CASSSDAGVGIGELFF. The entire variable domain, with the rest obtained from reference TRBV5-4 and TRBJ2-2, is as follows: ETGVTQSPTHLIKTRGQQVTLRCSSQSGHNTVSWYQQALGQGPQFIFQYYREEENGRGNFPPRFSGLQFPNYSSELNVNALELDDSALYLCASSSDAGVGIGELFFGEGSRLTVL.

V and J are TRBV19 and TRBJ2-2; TRBD1 agrees at 7 bases. The CDR3 sequence is 17 residues long. V was pared by 10 bases and J by 3 bases, with 17 bases of the junction left unmatched. Germline-derived CDR1 and CDR2 are LNHDA and SQIVND (reference sequence). CDR3 in DNA: TGTGCCACCTCGTACCTTCCCGGGACAGAGTACACCGGGGAGCTGTTTTTT. It encodes CATSYLPGTEYTGELFF.

The V gene is TRBV3-1 (or the pseudogene TRBV3-2), the J gene TRBJ2-2; 7 bases line up with TRBD2. The CDR3 totals 16 residues. The V segment lost 7 bases and the J segment 0 bases; nucleotides outside the gene matches: 8. Germline-derived CDR1 and CDR2 are LGHDT and YNNKEL (reference sequence). Here the CDR3 reads CASTKTGGTNTGELFF. CDR3 nucleotides: TGTGCCAGCACCAAAACGGGGGGTACGAACACCGGGGAGCTGTTTTTT.

The chain carries TRBV6-5 and TRBJ1-2; D is uncertain. The CDR3 runs to 13 residues. Germline CDR1 and CDR2: MNHEY and SVGAGI. V lost 8 bases to trimming and J lost 4 bases, with 14 bases between them. CDR3 coding DNA: TGTGCCAGCTGGTCGGGGTATAGCTATGGCTACACCTTC. Its translation: CASWSGYSYGYTF.

V and J are TRBV11-1 and TRBJ2-3, with 7 bases matching TRBD2. J gave up 4 bases and V 4 bases, and 8 bases lay outside the gene matches. The CDR3 spans 15 residues. CDR1 SGHAT and CDR2 FQDESV come from the germline V gene (reference sequence). CDR3 amino acids: CASSSRAGGADTQYF. For the CDR3, the DNA is TGTGCCAGCAGCTCCCGGGCTGGGGGGGCAGATACGCAGTATTTT.

The chain employs TRBV30 and TRBJ1-4; 7 nucleotides agree with TRBD1. The ends lost 0 bases at V and 7 bases at J; junction bases unmatched: 14. The CDR3 has 17 residues. The germline V gene encodes CDR1 GTSNPN and CDR2 SVGIG (reference sequence). The CDR3 nucleotides read TGTGCCTGGAGTGTACAGGGGACTCCCCGTGGGAGTGAAAAACTGTTTTTT. Translation: CAWSVQGTPRGSEKLFF.

The rearrangement joins TRBV4-1 to TRBJ2-1, with 10 bases that match TRBD1. Germline values: CDR1 MGHRA, CDR2 YSYEKL. The CDR3 totals 15 residues. The V and J ends lost 4 bases and 6 bases, in that order; junction bases with no gene match: 6. CDR3 sequence: CASSRMGQGFNEQFF. The CDR3 DNA sequence: TGCGCCAGCAGCCGGATGGGACAGGGGTTCAATGAGCAGTTCTTC.

The CDR3 nucleotides are TGTGCCAGCAGCTTCCTCACCGGACAGGCGAGCTCCTACGAGCAGTACTTC. It yields the protein CASSFLTGQASSYEQYF. This chain links TRBV7-8 with TRBJ2-7; 7 bases match TRBD1. The V and J ends lost 3 bases and 0 bases, in that order; junction bases with no gene match: 11. Germline lookup yields CDR1 SGHVS and CDR2 FQNEAQ. The CDR3 runs to 17 residues.

Here the CDR3 reads CASSLSVRDQETQYF. The CDR3 coding sequence is TGTGCCAGCAGCTTATCGGTGCGAGATCAAGAGACCCAGTACTTC. The chain links TRBV13 to TRBJ2-5; no firm D call. The CDR3 spans 15 residues. Per the germline V gene, CDR1 is PRHDT and CDR2 is FYEKMQ (reference sequence). V shed 2 bases and J shed 2 bases, with 12 bases lying between them.

This clone appeared once. The chain has TRBV30 and TRBJ2-1; D not resolved. The CDR3 covers 12 residues. The V end was cut by 3 bases, the J end by 5 bases, with 8 bases between. CDR1 and CDR2 from the germline V gene are GTSNPN and SVGIG (reference sequence). In DNA, the CDR3 is TGTGCCTGGAGCCCCCCAAACAATGAGCAGTTCTTC. It specifies CAWSPPNNEQFF.

In this sample, this clone turned up a few times. This chain links TRBV19 with TRBJ2-1; 13 bases align to TRBD2. Trimming removed 0 bases from V and 7 bases from J; junction bases left unmatched: 9. The CDR3 spans 18 residues. Germline V lookup: CDR1 LNHDA, CDR2 SQIVND (reference sequence). The CDR3 sequence is CASSIDPGLAGVWNEQFF. As DNA, the CDR3 is TGTGCCAGTAGTATAGACCCCGGACTAGCGGGAGTTTGGAATGAGCAGTTCTTC.

This clone has a single count. The gene calls are TRBV12-5 and TRBJ1-5, with TRBD1 matching 8 bases. The CDR3 has 15 amino acids. V shed 6 bases and J 7 bases; nucleotides not matched to a gene: 11. The V gene's germline CDR1 is LGHNT and CDR2 FRNRAP. The CDR3 coding sequence is TGTGCTAGTGGACTAAACAGGGGGTCGGACCAGCCCCAGCATTTT. This gives the protein CASGLNRGSDQPQHF.

The chain couples TRBV12-3 or TRBV12-4 to TRBJ1-3; no clear D. Trimming cost V 5 bases and J 4 bases, with 9 bases left between them. The CDR3 is made up of 13 amino acids. The CDR3 reads CASSPHTGNTIYF. The DNA of the CDR3 is TGTGCCAGCAGTCCGCACACGGGAAACACCATATATTTT.

This chain connects TRBV4-1 to TRBJ1-6, with D possibly TRBD1 on 5 matching bases. The ends were cut back, 0 bases at V and 0 bases at J, with 6 bases in the middle. There are 16 residues in the CDR3. CDR1 MGHRA and CDR2 YSYEKL come from the germline V gene. CDR3 sequence (DNA): TGCGCCAGCAGCCAAGAGGGGGGCTCCTATAATTCACCCCTCCACTTT. The encoded protein is CASSQEGGSYNSPLHF.

This clone has more than one count but fewer than ten. This chain uses TRBV5-4 with TRBJ1-6, with D perhaps TRBD1 (5 bases). The V end was cut by 4 bases, the J end by 8 bases, with 13 bases between. Germline V lookup: CDR1 SGHNT, CDR2 YYREEE (reference sequence). The CDR3 runs 14 residues. The CDR3 reads CASSGPGLDSPLHF. In DNA, the CDR3 is TGTGCCAGCAGCGGCCCAGGGTTGGATTCACCCCTCCACTTT.

The rearrangement uses TRBV29-1 and TRBJ2-2; TRBD1 matches 7 bases. The CDR3 contains 13 residues. The germline V gene encodes CDR1 SQVTM and CDR2 ANQGSEA. The CDR3 loop is CGGQERGTGELFF. CDR3 in DNA: TGCGGCGGACAGGAGCGAGGCACCGGGGAGCTGTTTTTT.

This clone was observed at least ten times. The J gene is TRBJ1-6, the V gene TRBV19; 10 bases align to TRBD1. This CDR3 is built from 14 residues. Germline CDR1 LNHDA, CDR2 SQIVND (reference sequence). V gave up 7 bases and J gave up 7 bases; unmatched junction bases: 4. The CDR3 coding sequence is TGTGCCAGTAACGAGGGACAGGGGAATTCACCCCTCCACTTT. This encodes CASNEGQGNSPLHF.

There are a few counts of this clone. This chain connects TRBV28 to TRBJ2-1; 9 nucleotides match TRBD2. The CDR3 spans 13 residues. J lost 6 bases, V lost 8 bases, and 5 bases had no gene match. The V gene's germline CDR1 is MDHEN and CDR2 SYDVKM. The CDR3 DNA sequence: TGTGCCAGCGTGGCGGGAGGGGTCAATGAGCAGTTCTTC. Residues: CASVAGGVNEQFF. Together with reference TRBV28 and TRBJ2-1, the CDR3 gives the full variable domain: DVKVTQSSRYLVKRTGEKVFLECVQDMDHENMFWYRQDPGLGLRLIYFSYDVKMKEKGDIPEGYSVSREKKERFSLILESASTNQTSMYLCASVAGGVNEQFFGPGTRLTVL.